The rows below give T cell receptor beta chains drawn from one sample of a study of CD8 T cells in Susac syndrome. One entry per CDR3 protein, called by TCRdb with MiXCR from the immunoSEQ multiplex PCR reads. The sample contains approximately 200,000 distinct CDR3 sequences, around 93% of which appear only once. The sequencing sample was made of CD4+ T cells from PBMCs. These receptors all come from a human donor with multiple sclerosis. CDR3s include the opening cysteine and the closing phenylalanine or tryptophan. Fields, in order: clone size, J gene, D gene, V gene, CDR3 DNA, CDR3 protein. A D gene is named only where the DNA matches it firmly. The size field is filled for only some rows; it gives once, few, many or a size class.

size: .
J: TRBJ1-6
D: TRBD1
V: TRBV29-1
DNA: TGCAGCGCTGCGGGGACAGGGGATTCGCCCCTCCACTTT
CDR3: CSAAGTGDSPLHF

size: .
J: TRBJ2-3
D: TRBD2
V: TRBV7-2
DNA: TGTGCCAGCAGCTTAGTTGGGCTAGCGGGGAGCACAGATACGCAGTATTTT
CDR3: CASSLVGLAGSTDTQYF

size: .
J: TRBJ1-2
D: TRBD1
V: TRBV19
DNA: TGTGCCAGTAGTCCTCAACAGGGGTATGGCTACACCTTC
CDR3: CASSPQQGYGYTF

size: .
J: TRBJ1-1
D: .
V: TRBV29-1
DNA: TGCAGCGTTTCGGGGGGGGACACTGAAGCTTTCTTT
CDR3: CSVSGGDTEAFF

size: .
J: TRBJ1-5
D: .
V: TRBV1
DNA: TGCACCAGCAGCCAATCCGGGACAGGTGATCAGCCCCAGCATTTT
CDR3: CTSSQSGTGDQPQHF

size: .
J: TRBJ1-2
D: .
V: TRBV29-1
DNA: TGCAGCGTAGCAGGGTGGCCTAACTATGGCTACACCTTC
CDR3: CSVAGWPNYGYTF

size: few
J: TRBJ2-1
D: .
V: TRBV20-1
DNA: TGCAGTGCTAGTGGCGGGCCTAACAATGAGCAGTTCTTC
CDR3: CSASGGPNNEQFF

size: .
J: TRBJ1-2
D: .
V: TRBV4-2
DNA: TGTGCCAGCAGCCAAGATGAGGGGGGTAACTATGGCTACACCTTC
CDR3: CASSQDEGGNYGYTF

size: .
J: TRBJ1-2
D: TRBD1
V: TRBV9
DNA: TGTGCCAGCAGCGTGTCGGACAGGGAATTCACCTTC
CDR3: CASSVSDREFTF

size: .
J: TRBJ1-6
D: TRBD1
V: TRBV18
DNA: TGTGCCAGCTCAACGACAGGGTCGGATTCACCCCTCCACTTT
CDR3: CASSTTGSDSPLHF

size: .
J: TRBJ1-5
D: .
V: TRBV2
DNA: TGTGCCAGCAGTGAACGGTCAGGGGACGGCAATCAGCCCCAGCATTTT
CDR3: CASSERSGDGNQPQHF

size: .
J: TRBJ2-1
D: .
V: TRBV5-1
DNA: TGCGCCAGCAGCTTGGGCCGCCAGGGTGAGCAGTTCTTC
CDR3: CASSLGRQGEQFF

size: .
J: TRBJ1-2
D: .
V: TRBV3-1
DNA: TGTGCCAGCAGCCAAGATTTGGAGAACAGAGGCTACACCTTC
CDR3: CASSQDLENRGYTF

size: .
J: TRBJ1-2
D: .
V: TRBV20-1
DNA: TGCAGTGCTAGAGCCCCAGGGAAAGGTGGCTACACCTTC
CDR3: CSARAPGKGGYTF

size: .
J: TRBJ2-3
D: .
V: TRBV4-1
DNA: TGCGCCAGCAGCCAAGAAGGTAGGGCCGACACAGATACGCAGTATTTT
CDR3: CASSQEGRADTDTQYF

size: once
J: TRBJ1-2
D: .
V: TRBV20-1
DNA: TGCAGTGCGGTTGCAGACAGAGACTATGGCTACACCTTC
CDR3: CSAVADRDYGYTF

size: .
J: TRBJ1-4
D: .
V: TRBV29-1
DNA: TGCAGCGTTGAGGTTGGAGGTGAACTGTTTTTT
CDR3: CSVEVGGELFF

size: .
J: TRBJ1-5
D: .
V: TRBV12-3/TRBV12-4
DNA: TGTGCCAGTAGCAACTTCGAATCCCAGCCCCAGCATTTT
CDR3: CASSNFESQPQHF

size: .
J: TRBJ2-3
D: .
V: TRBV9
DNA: TGTGCCAGCAGCGTAGGAGGGGGGACTAGCACAGATACGCAGTATTTT
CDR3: CASSVGGGTSTDTQYF

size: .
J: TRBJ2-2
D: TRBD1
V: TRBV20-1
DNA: TGCAGTGCTAGTAAGGGGGCCCCGAACACCGGGGAGCTGTTTTTT
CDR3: CSASKGAPNTGELFF

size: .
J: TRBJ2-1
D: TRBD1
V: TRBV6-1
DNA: TGTGCCACCAGCTCACCGGGACAGAGGAAGGGTGGGGAGCAGTTCTTC
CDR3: CATSSPGQRKGGEQFF

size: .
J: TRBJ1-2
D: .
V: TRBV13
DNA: TGTGCCAGCAGCTTAGAAAGGACCTACACCTTC
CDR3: CASSLERTYTF

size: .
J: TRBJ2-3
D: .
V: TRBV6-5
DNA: TGTGCCACTCAAAGGGGCTCTCGCACAGATACGCAGTATTTT
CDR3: CATQRGSRTDTQYF

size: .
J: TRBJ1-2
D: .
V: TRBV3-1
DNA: TGTGCCAGCAGCCAAGATCAGTTAGTCGGTAGCCGTTCAGGTGGCTACACCTTC
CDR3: CASSQDQLVGSRSGGYTF

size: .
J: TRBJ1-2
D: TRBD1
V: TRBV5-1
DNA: TGCGCCAGCAGCCAGGCTCTCGAAGGGGGCGCAGACTATGGCTACACCTTC
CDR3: CASSQALEGGADYGYTF

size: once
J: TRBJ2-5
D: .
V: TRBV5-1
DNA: TGCGCCAGCAGCACGGGACTTTGGGGGCAAGAGACCCAGTACTTC
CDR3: CASSTGLWGQETQYF

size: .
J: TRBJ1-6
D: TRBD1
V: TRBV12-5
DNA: TGTGCTAGTAGCGGGACAGCTCTCTCACCCCTCCACTTT
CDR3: CASSGTALSPLHF

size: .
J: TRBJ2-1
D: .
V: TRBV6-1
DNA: TGTGCCAGCAGACCTAACAGGGAATCCTCCTACAATGAGCAGTTCTTC
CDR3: CASRPNRESSYNEQFF

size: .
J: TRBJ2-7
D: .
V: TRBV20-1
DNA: TGCAGTGCCCGACGGGACGAGCAGTACTTC
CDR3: CSARRDEQYF

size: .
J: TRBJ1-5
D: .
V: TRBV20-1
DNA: TGCAGTGCTAGCGACGGGAGCGGATTTGGGCCCCAGCATTTT
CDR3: CSASDGSGFGPQHF

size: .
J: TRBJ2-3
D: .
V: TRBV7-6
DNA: TGTGCCAGCAGCTTATCACACTCGGGCACAGATACGCAGTATTTT
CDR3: CASSLSHSGTDTQYF

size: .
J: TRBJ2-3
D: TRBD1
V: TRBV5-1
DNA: TGCGCCAGCAGCTTGGAGCAGGGGGCCACAGATACGCAGTATTTT
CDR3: CASSLEQGATDTQYF

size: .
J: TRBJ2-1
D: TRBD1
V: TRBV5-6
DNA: TGTGCCAGCAGCTACGTGGACAGGCCACGCACATACAATGAGCAGTTCTTC
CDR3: CASSYVDRPRTYNEQFF

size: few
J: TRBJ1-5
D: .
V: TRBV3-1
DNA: TGTGCCAGCAGCCAAGTTAATCAGCCCCAGCATTTT
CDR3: CASSQVNQPQHF

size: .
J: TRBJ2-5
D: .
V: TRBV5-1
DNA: TGCGCCAGCAGCTTGGGGCAGTACCAAGAGACCCAGTACTTC
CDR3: CASSLGQYQETQYF

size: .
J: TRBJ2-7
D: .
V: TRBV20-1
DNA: TGCAGTGCTAGAGCCGATACCTACGAGCAGTACTTC
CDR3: CSARADTYEQYF

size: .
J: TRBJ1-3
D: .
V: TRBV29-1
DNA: TGCAGCGTTTGTCGCGCAGGCTCTGGAAACACCATATATTTT
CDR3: CSVCRAGSGNTIYF

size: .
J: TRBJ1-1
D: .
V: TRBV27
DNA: TGTGCCAGCAGTTTGGGGCAGGGGCGGGCTTTCTTT
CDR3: CASSLGQGRAFF

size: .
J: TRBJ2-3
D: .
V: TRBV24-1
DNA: TGTGCCACCAGTGTAGCTGTTATAGATACGCAGTATTTT
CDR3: CATSVAVIDTQYF

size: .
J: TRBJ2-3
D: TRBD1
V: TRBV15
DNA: TGTGCCACCAGCAGAGAAGGCCTTGGGACAGGGGGCAGTGATACGCAGTATTTT
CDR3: CATSREGLGTGGSDTQYF

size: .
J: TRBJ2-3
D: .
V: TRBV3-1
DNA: TGTGCCAGCAGCCAAGGAATCCGGACTAGTTCGGGGGCATATACGCAGTATTTT
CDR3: CASSQGIRTSSGAYTQYF

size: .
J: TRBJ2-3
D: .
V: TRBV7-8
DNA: TGTGCCAGCAGCTTAGCTGTGGATACGCAGTATTTT
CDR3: CASSLAVDTQYF

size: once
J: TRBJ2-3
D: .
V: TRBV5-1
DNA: TGCGCCAGCAGCCGAACTGCGGGGCGACGCACAGATACGCAGTATTTT
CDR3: CASSRTAGRRTDTQYF

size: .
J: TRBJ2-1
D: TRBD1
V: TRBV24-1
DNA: TGTGCCACCGCACCGGGGACAGGCCTCTCAAATGAGCAGTTCTTC
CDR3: CATAPGTGLSNEQFF

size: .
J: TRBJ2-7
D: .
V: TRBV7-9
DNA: TGTGCCAGCAGTCAAAGGAATGCCGAGCAGTACTTC
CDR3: CASSQRNAEQYF

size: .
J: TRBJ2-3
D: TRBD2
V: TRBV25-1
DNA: TGTGCCAGCAGCCCGACCCTGGGAGCGGGGTACACAGATACGCAGTATTTT
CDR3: CASSPTLGAGYTDTQYF

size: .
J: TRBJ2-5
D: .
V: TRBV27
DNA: TGTGCCAGCAGTTCGAGGGGGTCGGAGACCCAGTACTTC
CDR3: CASSSRGSETQYF

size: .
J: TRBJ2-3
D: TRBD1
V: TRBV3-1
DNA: TGTGCCAGCAGCCATGGCGTAAGGACAGGGAGCGCAGATACGCAGTATTTT
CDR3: CASSHGVRTGSADTQYF

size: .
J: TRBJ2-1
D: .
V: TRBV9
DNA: TGTGCCAGCAGCGTTTCTAGCCTCGTCTACAATGAGCAGTTCTTC
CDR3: CASSVSSLVYNEQFF

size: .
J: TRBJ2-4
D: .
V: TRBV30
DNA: TGTGCCGGGGACTTGTGGGGAGACATTCAGTACTTC
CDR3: CAGDLWGDIQYF

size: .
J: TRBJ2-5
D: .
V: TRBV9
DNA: TGTGCCAGCAGCCCGGGATCCACGAGGGAGACCCAGTACTTC
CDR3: CASSPGSTRETQYF

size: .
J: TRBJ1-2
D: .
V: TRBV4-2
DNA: TGTGCCAGCAGCCAAGGGGATACGGGCCTGAACTATGGCTACACCTTC
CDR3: CASSQGDTGLNYGYTF

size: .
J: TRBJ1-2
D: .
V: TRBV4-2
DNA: TGTGCCAGCAGCCGAACCGGGGGGGACTACACCTTC
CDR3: CASSRTGGDYTF

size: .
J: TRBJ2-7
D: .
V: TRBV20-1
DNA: TGCAGTGCTACGACCGGGAGCTCCCCAGGTGACGAGCAGTACTTC
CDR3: CSATTGSSPGDEQYF

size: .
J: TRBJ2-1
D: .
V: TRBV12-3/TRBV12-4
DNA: TGTGCCAGCTGGCGGACGGGGTGGGTGCGTGAGCAGTTCTTC
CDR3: CASWRTGWVREQFF

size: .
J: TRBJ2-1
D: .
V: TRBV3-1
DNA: TGTGCCAGCAGACATACTACCGGGGGCAATGAGCAGTTCTTC
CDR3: CASRHTTGGNEQFF

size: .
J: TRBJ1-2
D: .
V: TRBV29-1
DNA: TGCAGCGTTGTGAGGGGAGACTCGCTCTATGGCTACACCTTC
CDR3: CSVVRGDSLYGYTF

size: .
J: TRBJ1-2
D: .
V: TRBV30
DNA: TGTGCCTGGAGTGTATCTGGCGGAAACTATGGCTACACCTTC
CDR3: CAWSVSGGNYGYTF

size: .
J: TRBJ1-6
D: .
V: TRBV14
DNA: TGTGCCAGCAGCCAAGGACGGAGCACTTCACCCCTCCACTTT
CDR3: CASSQGRSTSPLHF

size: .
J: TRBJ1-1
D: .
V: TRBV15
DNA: TGTGCCACCAGCAGCGGGGGTAACACTGAAGCTTTCTTT
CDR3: CATSSGGNTEAFF